This entry lists 10 T cell receptor beta chains sequenced from one sample in a study of control samples from healthy donors and cancer patients. Generated by immunoSEQ multiplex PCR, the TCRdb table keeps only in-frame clones and is missing some. The sample consists of fewer than 120,000 clones, roughly 90% of them appearing once. Sequenced sample: PBMCs. The origin of the receptors is a woman aged 60-75 years with lung cancer.

This chain joins TRBV6-2 or TRBV6-3 and TRBJ1-1, with a possible D match to TRBD1 (6 bases). Trimming stripped 7 bases from V and 3 bases from J, with 15 bases between. The CDR3 is made up of 14 amino acids. The V gene's germline CDR1 is MNHEY and CDR2 SVGEGT. The CDR3 DNA reads TGTGCCAGCAACCCTGACAGGTTTTACACTGAAGCTTTCTTT. Its translation: CASNPDRFYTEAFF.

This chain connects TRBV4-2 to TRBJ1-2; a weak D match, TRBD1 (5 bases). From germline, CDR1 is LGHNA and CDR2 YNFKEQ. The V gene lost 4 bases and the J gene lost 2 bases, with 17 bases spanning the gap. The CDR3 runs 16 residues. The CDR3 protein is CASSPRFSRENYGYTF. In nucleotides, the CDR3 is TGTGCCAGCAGCCCAAGATTCAGCAGGGAAAACTATGGCTACACCTTC.

The V gene is TRBV7-2, the J gene TRBJ1-1; the match to TRBD1 covers 9 bases. V lost 5 bases, J lost 1 base, and 2 bases stayed unmatched. The CDR3 is made up of 14 amino acids. Germline V gene lookup returns CDR1 SGHTA and CDR2 FQGNSA. CDR3 DNA: TGTGCCAGCAGCCCGACAGGGGGGAACACTGAAGCTTTCTTT. It encodes CASSPTGGNTEAFF.

The CDR3 nucleotides are TGTGCCAGCAGTGACGAAAGCGGGAGGCCCTACAATGAGCAGTTCTTC. Protein product: CASSDESGRPYNEQFF. The V and J genes are TRBV6-4 and TRBJ2-1; TRBD2 matches at 9 bases. CDR1 MRHNA and CDR2 SNTAGT come from the germline V gene. V trimming: 2 bases; J trimming: 2 bases; junction bases outside the gene matches: 4. This CDR3 comprises 16 residues.

For the CDR3, the DNA is TGTGCCAGCAGTTACGGATGGGACAAAGAGACCCAGTACTTC. It specifies CASSYGWDKETQYF. This chain connects TRBV6-6 to TRBJ2-5; D is possibly TRBD1 (6 bases). The CDR3 consists of 14 residues. Germline V gene sequence: CDR1 MNHNY, CDR2 SVGAGI (reference sequence). V was pared by 2 bases and J by 3 bases, with 10 bases between.

The chain has TRBV10-3 and TRBJ1-1; D gene ambiguous. Germline-derived CDR1 and CDR2 are ENHRY and SYGVKD. This CDR3 is built from 12 residues. V was pared by 8 bases and J by 2 bases, with 9 bases between. Here the CDR3 DNA reads TGTGCCATCGCACAACCAAACACTGAAGCTTTCTTT. This encodes CAIAQPNTEAFF.

This rearrangement joins TRBV3-1 (or the pseudogene TRBV3-2) to TRBJ1-2, with D unclear. The CDR3 is 13 residues long. Germline CDR1 reads LGHDT; CDR2 reads YNNKEL (reference sequence). Trimming cost V 1 base and J 6 bases, with 9 bases left between them. CDR3 DNA: TGTGCCAGCAGCCAAGTTTCTAGTGATGGCTACACCTTC. Translating gives CASSQVSSDGYTF.

The chain links TRBV3-1 (or the pseudogene TRBV3-2) to TRBJ1-5; weak D call: TRBD1 (5 bases). Trimming took 8 bases from V and 4 from J, leaving 12 bases between them. This CDR3 spans 13 amino acids. The germline V gene encodes CDR1 LGHDT and CDR2 YNNKEL (reference sequence). DNA of the CDR3: TGTGCCAGCTCGGGCGGGGGAAATCAGCCCCAGCATTTT. Translation gives CASSGGGNQPQHF.

For the CDR3, the DNA is TGCGCCAGCAGCGTAGGCATCGACAGATCCTACGAGCAGTACTTC. Encoded protein: CASSVGIDRSYEQYF. The rearrangement links TRBV5-1 to TRBJ2-7, with D possibly TRBD1 on 5 matching bases. Trimming left V 4 bases short and J 1 base short, with 15 bases between. This CDR3 is 15 amino acids long. Per germline, CDR1 SGHRS and CDR2 YFSETQ.

The chain links TRBV7-9 to TRBJ2-1; D is unclear. CDR1 and CDR2 (germline): SEHNR, FQNEAQ (reference sequence). The V and J ends lost 1 base and 5 bases respectively, with 9 bases between them. CDR3 length: 14 amino acids. The CDR3 bases are TGTGCCAGCAGCTTAGAAGGGAATAACAATGAGCAGTTCTTC. Amino acid sequence: CASSLEGNNNEQFF.